Listed here are 20 T cell receptor beta chains from one sample, sequenced in a study of CD4 T cells in relation to SARS-CoV-2 and coronaviruses. These receptors have no identified antigens. Unexposed donor CD4+ T cells date from 2011-2018, before the COVID-19 pandemic. CD4+ T cells were isolated from the cells after more than 8 days of culture. Produced via immunoSEQ multiplex PCR; TCRdb's table is partial and in-frame only. The sample lists about 28,000 clones; about 79% were seen once. Sample: CD4+ T cells from PBMCs, cultured in vitro. The receptors were sampled from a human donor in good health.

The rearrangement links TRBV4-1 to TRBJ2-2; D is possibly TRBD2 (6 bases). The CDR3 has 15 residues. CDR1 MGHRA and CDR2 YSYEKL come from the germline V gene. With 1 base removed from V and 5 bases from J, the gap between germline ends came to 11 bases. For the CDR3, the DNA is TGCGCCAGCAGCCAAGGCTGGGCGGGGACCGGGGAGCTGTTTTTT. Its translation: CASSQGWAGTGELFF.

The chain carries TRBV5-4 and TRBJ2-5; weak D call: TRBD2 (5 bases). The CDR3 is 12 residues long. Germline loops: CDR1 SGHNT, CDR2 YYREEE (reference sequence). With 4 bases removed from V and 5 bases from J, the gap between germline ends came to 9 bases. The CDR3, as DNA: TGTGCCAGCAGCCGTGAGCGGGAGACCCAGTACTTC. It is translated as CASSRERETQYF.

There are a few counts of this clone. This chain uses TRBV7-9 with TRBJ2-1; TRBD1 aligns across 10 bases. Germline CDR1 SEHNR, CDR2 FQNEAQ (reference sequence). The trim removed 5 bases at V and 5 bases at J, leaving 3 bases unmatched. The CDR3 consists of 14 residues. The chain's CDR3 is CASSKGQGNNEQFF. CDR3 sequence (DNA): TGTGCCAGCAGCAAGGGACAGGGGAACAATGAGCAGTTCTTC.

The chain recombines TRBV12-3 or TRBV12-4 with TRBJ1-1; D might be TRBD1 (6 bases). Trimming removed 8 bases at V and 6 bases at J, with 13 bases between. The CDR3 is 12 amino acids. CDR3 nucleotide sequence: TGTGCCAGCTCAAAGGGGGTTTCTGAAGCTTTCTTT. It encodes CASSKGVSEAFF.

The chain joins TRBV4-3 to TRBJ2-3; D is possibly TRBD2 (5 bases). Looked up from germline, CDR1 is LGHNA and CDR2 is YSLEER. The CDR3 contains 15 residues. V was pared by 1 base and J by 8 bases, with 16 bases between. CDR3 region: CASSQVLRAEGTQYF. The CDR3, as DNA: TGCGCCAGCAGCCAAGTATTGCGGGCGGAAGGTACGCAGTATTTT.

CDR3 sequence: CASSRGVINEKLFF. The CDR3, as DNA: TGTGCCAGCTCCCGGGGGGTAATTAATGAAAAACTGTTTTTT. The chain has TRBV28 and TRBJ1-4, with a possible D match to TRBD1 (5 bases). The ends were cut back, 8 bases at V and 4 bases at J, with 14 bases in the middle. CDR3 length equals 14 residues. Germline values: CDR1 MDHEN, CDR2 SYDVKM.

The chain joins TRBV4-2 to TRBJ2-7; D could derive from TRBD1 or TRBD2 (5 bases each). The V gene lost 6 bases and the J gene lost 6 bases, with 18 bases spanning the gap. CDR3 length equals 14 residues. The V gene's germline CDR1 is LGHNA and CDR2 YNFKEQ. The CDR3 here is CASRHGRRGGEQYF. CDR3 nucleotide sequence: TGTGCCAGCAGACACGGGCGTCGTGGGGGCGAGCAGTACTTC.

The gene calls are TRBV5-4 and TRBJ2-3; TRBD1 is a possible D gene (5 bases). In germline, CDR1 is SGHNT, CDR2 YYREEE (reference sequence). The CDR3 is made up of 14 amino acids. The V end was cut by 0 bases, the J end by 4 bases, with 9 bases between. CDR3 sequence: CASSLAPGPDTQYF. Written as DNA, the CDR3 is TGTGCCAGCAGCTTGGCCCCAGGGCCAGATACGCAGTATTTT.

This sequence joins TRBV11-2 and TRBJ1-5, with 7 bases lining up with TRBD1. Looked up from germline, CDR1 is SGHAT and CDR2 is FQNNGV. V was pared by 5 bases and J by 6 bases, with 10 bases of the junction left unmatched. The CDR3 consists of 15 residues. This chain's CDR3 is CASSKGGGRGQPQHF. The CDR3 nucleotides are TGTGCCAGCAGCAAAGGGGGCGGGCGCGGTCAGCCCCAGCATTTT.

This CDR3 reads CASRGVGDNEQFF. CDR3 in DNA: TGTGCCAGCAGGGGGGTTGGAGACAATGAGCAGTTCTTC. This chain connects TRBV6-5 to TRBJ2-1; perhaps D is TRBD1 or TRBD2 (5 bases each). The CDR3 spans 13 residues. CDR1 is MNHEY and CDR2 is SVGAGI in the germline V gene. Trimming took off 6 bases at V and 5 bases at J, with 11 bases between the two ends.

A few counts support this clone. The gene calls are TRBV9 and TRBJ1-5, with D possibly TRBD1 on 6 matching bases. The CDR3 totals 14 residues. Deletions cut 3 bases from V and 2 bases from J, with 9 bases between. The germline V gene encodes CDR1 SGDLS and CDR2 YYNGEE. CDR3 in amino acids: CASSAPGGNQPQHF. The CDR3 DNA follows: TGTGCCAGCAGCGCCCCAGGGGGCAATCAGCCCCAGCATTTT.

This clone was recorded once. CDR3 in DNA: TGCGCCAGCAGCCTTGAGCTCGGGAGCGGGGATGAGCAGTTCTTC. Amino acid sequence: CASSLELGSGDEQFF. The J gene is TRBJ2-1, the V gene TRBV5-1; 7 nucleotides match TRBD2. With 4 bases clipped from V and 8 bases from J, the junction kept 12 bases outside the gene matches. The germline V gene has CDR1 SGHRS and CDR2 YFSETQ. There are 15 residues in the CDR3.

As to this clone: One junction end disagrees with the germline gene, perhaps due to a read error. CDR3 amino acids: CASSLEGTGLAGVF. CDR3 nucleotide sequence: TGTGCCAGCAGCTTGGAAGGCACGGGACTAGCGGGAGTATTT. The chain joins TRBV5-5 to TRBJ2-3; 14 bases align to TRBD2. The CDR3 is made up of 14 amino acids. Germline V gene lookup returns CDR1 SGHKS and CDR2 YYEKEE (reference sequence).

The chain is built from TRBV19 and TRBJ1-6; D remains ambiguous. The CDR3 contains 14 residues. V gave up 4 bases and J gave up 5 bases, with 9 bases separating them. The germline gives CDR1 LNHDA, CDR2 SQIVND (reference sequence). The CDR3 here is CASSSPSDNSPLHF. DNA of the CDR3: TGTGCCAGTAGTAGTCCTTCGGATAATTCACCCCTCCACTTT.

This clone has just a few counts. The chain combines TRBV14 with TRBJ1-2; no clear D. Per the germline V gene, CDR1 is SGHDN and CDR2 is FVKESK. V lost 3 bases to trimming and J lost 4 bases, with 18 bases between them. This CDR3 has 16 amino acids. CDR3 DNA sequence: TGTGCCAGCAGCCAGGACCCTCCCGGGGTTGTCTATGGCTACACCTTC. It is translated as CASSQDPPGVVYGYTF.

The chain couples TRBV19 to TRBJ1-1; D possibly corresponds to TRBD1 (5 bases). Germline loops: CDR1 LNHDA, CDR2 SQIVND (reference sequence). CDR3 length: 15 amino acids. The V end was cut by 5 bases, the J end by 4 bases, with 17 bases between. Here the CDR3 reads CASSWGPGSGTEAFF. As DNA, the CDR3 is TGTGCCAGTAGTTGGGGACCCGGGTCGGGCACTGAAGCTTTCTTT.

V is TRBV19 and J is TRBJ2-7; D possibly uses TRBD1 or TRBD2 (6 bases each). This CDR3 is built from 13 residues. Looked up from germline, CDR1 is LNHDA and CDR2 is SQIVND (reference sequence). The ends were cut back, 5 bases at V and 6 bases at J, with 14 bases in the middle. Written as DNA, the CDR3 is TGTGCCAGTAGTTCGGGGGCTCAGAGCGAGCAGTACTTC. Protein: CASSSGAQSEQYF.

The rearrangement links TRBV7-2 to TRBJ2-3; 10 bases are a match to TRBD1. J was trimmed by 2 bases and V by 7 bases; bases with no gene match: 3. CDR1 is SGHTA and CDR2 is FQGNSA in the germline V gene. CDR3 length: 14 amino acids. The CDR3 is CASMTGGVTDTQYF. CDR3 sequence (DNA): TGTGCCAGCATGACAGGGGGCGTCACAGATACGCAGTATTTT.

The chain joins TRBV7-9 to TRBJ1-2; D is unresolved. Germline V gene lookup returns CDR1 SEHNR and CDR2 FQNEAQ (reference sequence). The CDR3 length is 13 residues. V was cut by 5 bases and J by 3 bases, with 10 bases left in between. The DNA for the CDR3 is TGTGCCAGCAGCACGACTGAACACTATGGCTACACCTTC. It translates to CASSTTEHYGYTF. The whole variable domain, filled in from reference TRBV7-9 and TRBJ1-2, reads DTGVSQNPRHKITKRGQNVTFRCDPISEHNRLYWYRQTLGQGPEFLTYFQNEAQLEKSRLLSDRFSAERPKGSFSTLEIQRTEQGDSAMYLCASSTTEHYGYTFGSGTRLTVV.

The chain links TRBV30 to TRBJ2-1; tentative D call: TRBD2 (6 bases). In germline, CDR1 is GTSNPN, CDR2 SVGIG (reference sequence). The germline V and J ends were trimmed by 3 bases and 0 bases, with 6 bases remaining between them. CDR3 length: 13 residues. As DNA, the CDR3 is TGTGCCTGGAGGACTAGCTCCTACAATGAGCAGTTCTTC. It encodes CAWRTSSYNEQFF.